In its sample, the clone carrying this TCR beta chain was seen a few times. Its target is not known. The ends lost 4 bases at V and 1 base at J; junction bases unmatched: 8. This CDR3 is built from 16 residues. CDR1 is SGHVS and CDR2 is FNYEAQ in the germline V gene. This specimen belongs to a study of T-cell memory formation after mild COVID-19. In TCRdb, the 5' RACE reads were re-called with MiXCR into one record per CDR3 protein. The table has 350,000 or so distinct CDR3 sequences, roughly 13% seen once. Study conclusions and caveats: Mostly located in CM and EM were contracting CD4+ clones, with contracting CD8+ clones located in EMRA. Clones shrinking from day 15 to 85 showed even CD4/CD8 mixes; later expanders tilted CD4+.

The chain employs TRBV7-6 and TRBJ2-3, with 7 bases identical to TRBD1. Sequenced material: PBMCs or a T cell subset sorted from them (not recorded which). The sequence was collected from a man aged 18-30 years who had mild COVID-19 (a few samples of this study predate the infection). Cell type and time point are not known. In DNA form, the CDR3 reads TGTGCCAGCAGCTCACGCCGGGACAGACGCACAGATACGCAGTATTTT. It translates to CASSSRRDRRTDTQYF.